Shown below are 10 T cell receptor beta chains from a single sample sequenced in a study of CD8 T cells in Susac syndrome. Random hexamers were used to reverse transcribe the RNA input (about 0.5 to 1 ug). TCRdb re-called the immunoSEQ multiplex PCR reads with MiXCR, one entry per CDR3 protein. This table holds under 200,000 distinct CDR3 sequences, roughly 95% found once. Material: CD8+ T cells from PBMCs. These receptors originate from a human donor with multiple sclerosis.

The chain recombines TRBV20-1 with TRBJ2-5, with 12 bases matching TRBD1. The CDR3 runs to 17 residues. With 5 bases clipped from V and 4 bases from J, the junction kept 14 bases outside the gene matches. Germline CDR1 DFQATT, CDR2 SNEGSKA (reference sequence). CDR3: CSAQPGQGAFGRETQYF. As DNA, the CDR3 is TGCAGTGCTCAGCCGGGACAGGGGGCCTTCGGGAGAGAGACCCAGTACTTC.

This clonotype was picked up one time. The chain employs TRBV3-1 and TRBJ2-1; D not resolved. The ends were cut back, 0 bases at V and 3 bases at J, with 24 bases in the middle. This CDR3 region has 20 residues. CDR1 is LGHDT, CDR2 YNNKEL, per germline (reference sequence). This CDR3 is CASSQDLGRKRPALYNEQFF. The DNA of the CDR3 is TGTGCCAGCAGCCAAGATCTAGGTCGTAAGCGCCCGGCCCTCTACAATGAGCAGTTCTTC.

This rearrangement joins TRBV7-9 to TRBJ2-1; no reliable D call. V was shortened by 5 bases and J by 9 bases, with 8 bases between the two germline ends. CDR1 is SEHNR, CDR2 FQNEAQ, per germline (reference sequence). There are 11 residues in the CDR3. In DNA, the CDR3 is TGTGCCAGCAGCCGATTGTTTGAGCAGTTCTTC. Translation gives CASSRLFEQFF.

The chain couples TRBV12-3 or TRBV12-4 to TRBJ2-5, with D tentatively TRBD1 (5 bases). Trimming took off 6 bases at V and 4 bases at J, with 12 bases between the two ends. This CDR3 has 13 amino acids. CDR3 in DNA: TGTGCCAGCAGCTCAGGGTTCTCAGAGACCCAGTACTTC. Its translation is CASSSGFSETQYF.

The chain joins TRBV21-1 to TRBJ2-5; the table's D call TRBD1 went unverified against the DNA. TRBV21-1 is given as a pseudogene. The CDR3 extends over 14 amino acids. The CDR3 spells CAIAGVDSQETQYF. CDR3 nucleotides: TGTGCCATCGCAGGAGTCGACAGCCAAGAGACCCAGTACTTC.

The chain carries TRBV20-1 and TRBJ2-1; the D gene is possibly TRBD2 (6 bases). The germline V and J ends were trimmed by 4 bases and 7 bases, with 17 bases remaining between them. The CDR3 contains 14 residues. Germline V lookup: CDR1 DFQATT, CDR2 SNEGSKA (reference sequence). The CDR3: CSATSVTSLNEQFF. CDR3 in DNA: TGCAGTGCTACTAGCGTCACGAGCCTTAATGAGCAGTTCTTC.

The chain uses TRBV5-1 and TRBJ2-7; the match to TRBD2 covers 12 bases. V dropped 4 bases and J dropped 3; count of bases not matched to a gene: 17. Per germline, CDR1 SGHRS and CDR2 YFSETQ. This CDR3 spans 19 amino acids. The CDR3 here is CASSAKWTSGISYYYEQYF. For the CDR3, the DNA is TGCGCCAGCAGCGCTAAGTGGACTAGCGGGATCTCGTACTACTACGAGCAGTACTTC. Using reference TRBV5-1 and TRBJ2-7 for the parts outside the CDR3, the full variable domain is KAGVTQTPRYLIKTRGQQVTLSCSPISGHRSVSWYQQTPGQGLQFLFEYFSETQRNKGNFPGRFSGRQFSNSRSEMNVSTLELGDSALYLCASSAKWTSGISYYYEQYFGPGTRLTVT.

The gene calls are TRBV29-1 and TRBJ2-5; 8 positions match TRBD2. J was trimmed by 4 bases and V by 0 bases; bases with no gene match: 7. This CDR3 contains 15 residues. Germline CDR1 SQVTM, CDR2 ANQGSEA. This CDR3 is CSVEDQGRGGETQYF. The CDR3 DNA is TGCAGCGTTGAAGATCAGGGACGGGGGGGAGAGACCCAGTACTTC.

This chain joins TRBV12-3 or TRBV12-4 and TRBJ2-3; the match to TRBD2 covers 7 bases. This CDR3 is built from 11 residues. The V gene end was trimmed by 6 bases and the J gene end by 6 bases; junction bases not matched to a gene: 0. CDR3 coding DNA: TGTGCCAGCAGAGCGGGGGATACGCAGTATTTT. Amino acids: CASRAGDTQYF.

CDR3 sequence (DNA): TGTGCCAGCAGCGACGGGACAGGGTACACAGATACGCAGTATTTT. It translates to CASSDGTGYTDTQYF. This chain connects TRBV7-8 to TRBJ2-3, with 9 bases fitting TRBD1. From germline, CDR1 is SGHVS and CDR2 FQNEAQ. V gave up 5 bases and J gave up 2 bases; unmatched junction bases: 5. The CDR3 runs to 15 residues.